This entry is about one T cell receptor beta chain. This CDR3 comprises 19 residues. Germline-derived CDR1 and CDR2 are LGHNA and YSLEER. The V gene end was trimmed by 0 bases and the J gene end by 0 bases; junction bases not matched to a gene: 12. The sample belongs to a study of blood T cell repertoires in COVID-19. Study details: The United States, Italy and Spain provided the acute and convalescent COVID-19 samples. T cells, B-cell-depleted T cells, or PBMCs supplied cDNA or gDNA.

Authors' analysis steps: Scientists estimated how many nucleated cells there were by amplifying reference gene primers. The method was immunoSEQ multiplex PCR; TCRdb's version includes in-frame clones alone and lacks a portion of them. V and J calls and clone size are those listed in that table; D and trimming were worked out from the DNA. The table has 75,000 or so clones, around 90% seen once. The chain employs TRBV4-3 and TRBJ2-3; TRBD2 matches at 7 bases. The sample taken for sequencing was peripheral blood. The origin of this receptor is an elderly woman with active or convalescent COVID-19. The CDR3 DNA sequence: TGCGCCAGCAGCCAAGATCAGCAAGCGGGAACATCTAGCACAGATACGCAGTATTTT. This sequence encodes CASSQDQQAGTSSTDTQYF.